Shown below are 32 T cell receptor beta chains from a single sample sequenced in a study of cytomegalovirus exposure and HLA in healthy donors. Use of 60 Vbeta and 13 Jbeta primers characterized the PCR. The table came from immunoSEQ multiplex PCR; TCRdb's copy has only in-frame clones and leaves some out. The profile shows approximately 97,000 clones, approximately 73% of them singletons. The material sequenced was PBMCs. The receptors come from a man in his forties in good health and CMV-seronegative.

V gene TRBV5-4 combines with J gene TRBJ2-7, with TRBD2 matching 11 bases. With 2 bases clipped from V and 9 bases from J, the junction kept 4 bases outside the gene matches. The CDR3 extends over 13 amino acids. From germline, CDR1 is SGHNT and CDR2 YYREEE (reference sequence). DNA of the CDR3: TGTGCCAGCAGCTTACTAGCGGGGGTAGGGCAGTACTTC. Its protein product is CASSLLAGVGQYF.

V and J are TRBV6-1 and TRBJ1-1; TRBD1 agrees at 8 bases. Germline V lookup: CDR1 MNHNS, CDR2 SASEGT. The CDR3 length is 13 residues. J lost 5 bases, V lost 3 bases, and 2 bases had no gene match. The CDR3: CASSDNRGTEAFF. The CDR3 DNA sequence: TGTGCCAGCAGTGATAACAGGGGGACTGAAGCTTTCTTT.

The chain couples TRBV25-1 to TRBJ2-3; 11 bases map to TRBD2. This CDR3 spans 15 amino acids. Germline V gene sequence: CDR1 MGHDK, CDR2 SYGVNS. V was pared by 5 bases and J by 5 bases, with 6 bases of the junction left unmatched. The CDR3 nucleotides are TGTGCCAGCAGTCTCGGACTAGCGGGTTTAGATACGCAGTATTTT. As protein: CASSLGLAGLDTQYF.

V and J are TRBV7-9 and TRBJ1-1; D unclear. This CDR3 contains 16 residues. The V end was cut by 3 bases, the J end by 2 bases, with 16 bases between. Germline-derived CDR1 and CDR2 are SEHNR and FQNEAQ (reference sequence). The CDR3 protein is CASSLRGHTINTEAFF. CDR3 sequence (DNA): TGTGCCAGCAGCTTGCGAGGGCACACCATCAACACTGAAGCTTTCTTT.

V gene TRBV4-1 combines with J gene TRBJ1-4; 8 nucleotides match TRBD1. J lost 7 bases, V lost 1 base, and 5 bases had no gene match. This CDR3 comprises 15 residues. Germline V gives CDR1 MGHRA, CDR2 YSYEKL. CDR3 protein: CASSQVTGASEKLFF. The CDR3 DNA reads as TGCGCCAGCAGCCAAGTGACAGGGGCGTCTGAAAAACTGTTTTTT.

This clone was seen a handful of times. The V gene is TRBV5-4, the J gene TRBJ2-5, with 9 bases lining up with TRBD2. The CDR3 contains 14 residues. The germline V gene encodes CDR1 SGHNT and CDR2 YYREEE (reference sequence). V shed 7 bases and J 5 bases; nucleotides not matched to a gene: 9. CDR3 coding DNA: TGTGCCAGCGAGGCGGGGGGGCATATTGAGACCCAGTACTTC. Translated: CASEAGGHIETQYF.

The chain recombines TRBV6-5 with TRBJ2-7; TRBD1 aligns across 8 bases. Germline CDR1 reads MNHEY; CDR2 reads SVGAGI. Trimming removed 5 bases from V and 3 bases from J; junction bases left unmatched: 6. This CDR3 contains 14 residues. In nucleotides, the CDR3 is TGTGCCAGCAGTACGACAGGGGCCGTCTACGAGCAGTACTTC. Its translation is CASSTTGAVYEQYF.

The chain uses TRBV9 and TRBJ2-3; D perhaps matches TRBD2 (5 bases). CDR1 is SGDLS, CDR2 YYNGEE, per germline. The V gene lost 0 bases and the J gene lost 4 bases, with 15 bases spanning the gap. There are 16 residues in the CDR3. The CDR3 is CASSVAIHASSDTQYF. CDR3 nucleotide sequence: TGTGCCAGCAGCGTAGCGATCCATGCTAGCTCAGATACGCAGTATTTT.

The CDR3 DNA reads as TGTGCTAGTGGTTTGGCAGGGTTGACTGAAGCTTTCTTT. Translation gives CASGLAGLTEAFF. The genes are TRBV12-5 and TRBJ1-1; TRBD1 might be the D (5 bases). This CDR3 has 13 amino acids. The V end was cut by 1 base, the J end by 5 bases, with 8 bases between. The germline CDR1 and CDR2 sequences are LGHNT and FRNRAP.

The chain links TRBV2 to TRBJ2-7; possible D gene TRBD1, 6 bases. The germline V gene has CDR1 SNHLY and CDR2 FYNNEI. Trimming removed 4 bases from V and 1 base from J, with 23 bases in between. The CDR3 length is 18 residues. The CDR3 DNA reads as TGTGCCAGCAGTGGTCAGAGACAGGCCCCTAGGGCGTCCTACGAGCAGTACTTC. The encoded protein is CASSGQRQAPRASYEQYF.

The V call is TRBV6-5, the J call TRBJ1-2, with D possibly TRBD1 on 6 matching bases. The CDR3 sequence is 15 residues long. The germline CDR1 and CDR2 sequences are MNHEY and SVGAGI. Trimming stripped 6 bases from V and 0 bases from J, with 14 bases between. CDR3 bases: TGTGCCAGCAGCTTTGCGACAGGCCCTAACTATGGCTACACCTTC. It encodes CASSFATGPNYGYTF.

This rearrangement joins TRBV15 to TRBJ2-7, with D unclear. Germline V gene lookup returns CDR1 LNHNV and CDR2 YYDKDF (reference sequence). The CDR3 runs to 12 residues. The germline V and J ends were trimmed by 1 base and 4 bases, with 5 bases remaining between them. The CDR3 sequence is CATSRGAYEQYF. DNA for the CDR3: TGTGCCACCAGCAGAGGAGCGTACGAGCAGTACTTC.

This clone was found once. DNA of the CDR3: TGTGCCAGCAGCGCGGGACTAGCGGATTCCGATGAGCAGTTCTTC. Protein: CASSAGLADSDEQFF. This sequence joins TRBV9 and TRBJ2-1, with 11 bases aligning to TRBD2. The CDR3 is made up of 15 amino acids. Germline CDR1 SGDLS, CDR2 YYNGEE. V lost 3 bases to trimming and J lost 8 bases; unmatched junction nucleotides: 7. Combining the CDR3 with reference TRBV9 and TRBJ2-1 gives the whole variable domain DSGVTQTPKHLITATGQRVTLRCSPRSGDLSVYWYQQSLDQGLQFLIQYYNGEERAKGNILERFSAQQFPDLHSELNLSSLELGDSALYFCASSAGLADSDEQFFGPGTRLTVL.

The J gene is TRBJ1-2, the V gene TRBV28; 7 bases line up with TRBD1. This CDR3 comprises 15 residues. Germline V CDR1 and CDR2: MDHEN, SYDVKM. The trim removed 7 bases at V and 1 base at J, leaving 9 bases unmatched. The CDR3 here is CASNTWQGVNYGYTF. The CDR3 coding sequence is TGTGCCAGCAATACGTGGCAGGGGGTTAACTATGGCTACACCTTC.

This chain connects TRBV6-5 to TRBJ1-2; D perhaps matches TRBD1 (5 bases). Germline lookup yields CDR1 MNHEY and CDR2 SVGAGI. There are 14 residues in the CDR3. Trimming took 5 bases from V and 3 from J, leaving 13 bases between them. CDR3 nucleotide sequence: TGTGCCAGCAGTCGACAGTCCTATGACTATGGCTACACCTTC. This sequence encodes CASSRQSYDYGYTF.

This clone was seen only once. The J gene is TRBJ2-1, the V gene TRBV4-1; TRBD2 aligns across 9 bases. The CDR3 is 17 residues long. Looked up from germline, CDR1 is MGHRA and CDR2 is YSYEKL. V dropped 1 base and J dropped 2; count of bases not matched to a gene: 6. CDR3 amino acids: CASSQASAGGAYNEQFF. As DNA, the CDR3 is TGCGCCAGCAGCCAAGCCTCAGCGGGGGGCGCCTACAATGAGCAGTTCTTC.

The rearrangement joins TRBV19 to TRBJ2-2; D call uncertain. CDR1 is LNHDA, CDR2 SQIVND, per germline (reference sequence). Between the trimmed V and J ends, which lost 8 bases and 2 bases, there was a span of 9 bases. This CDR3 spans 13 amino acids. The CDR3 loop reads CASRNINTGELFF. DNA for the CDR3: TGTGCCAGTCGAAACATAAACACCGGGGAGCTGTTTTTT.

CDR3 protein: CASSQDMGSRGEKLFF. CDR3 in DNA: TGCGCCAGCAGCCAAGATATGGGGAGTCGGGGGGAAAAACTGTTTTTT. This rearrangement joins TRBV4-1 to TRBJ1-4; TRBD1 might be the D (5 bases). This CDR3 has 16 amino acids. With 0 bases removed from V and 8 bases from J, the gap between germline ends came to 16 bases. CDR1 is MGHRA and CDR2 is YSYEKL in the germline V gene.

The rearrangement links TRBV21-1 to TRBJ1-5. TRBV21-1 is termed a pseudogene. The CDR3 spans 14 residues. CDR3 sequence: CASSSTLSNQPQHF. The CDR3 DNA reads TGTGCCAGCAGTAGTACTCTCTCCAATCAGCCCCAGCATTTT.

This rearrangement joins TRBV11-2 to TRBJ2-5, with 15 bases lining up with TRBD2. The CDR3 loop spans 19 amino acids. Losses at the gene ends were 1 base for V and 4 bases for J; bases not matched to a gene: 10. Germline V gene sequence: CDR1 SGHAT, CDR2 FQNNGV. CDR3 sequence: CASSLVGLAGGPGRETQYF. The CDR3, as DNA: TGTGCCAGCAGCTTAGTCGGACTAGCGGGGGGGCCGGGGCGAGAGACCCAGTACTTC.

This clone appeared a few times. The rearrangement links TRBV27 to TRBJ2-5, with 9 bases matching TRBD2. Germline V gives CDR1 MNHEY, CDR2 SMNVEV (reference sequence). This CDR3 has 15 amino acids. The trim removed 3 bases at V and 7 bases at J, leaving 9 bases unmatched. The CDR3 coding sequence is TGTGCCAGCAGTTTCGTGGCGGGGGGGACGGGGACCCAGTACTTC. This sequence encodes CASSFVAGGTGTQYF.

The chain combines TRBV7-8 with TRBJ1-1; unclear D gene. This CDR3 spans 12 amino acids. Germline-derived CDR1 and CDR2 are SGHVS and FQNEAQ. The V gene lost 2 bases and the J gene lost 3 bases, with 4 bases spanning the gap. CDR3 region: CASSLSYTEAFF. CDR3 bases: TGTGCCAGCAGCTTATCTTACACTGAAGCTTTCTTT.

V and J are TRBV4-2 and TRBJ2-6; D perhaps matches TRBD1 (6 bases). V lost 0 bases to trimming and J lost 3 bases, with 18 bases between them. Germline CDR1 LGHNA, CDR2 YNFKEQ. The CDR3 runs to 19 residues. CDR3: CASSQDHGRGAGGANVLTF. Written as DNA, the CDR3 is TGTGCCAGCAGCCAAGATCACGGCAGGGGAGCAGGTGGGGCCAACGTCCTGACTTTC.

The V gene is TRBV5-1, the J gene TRBJ2-7; no definite D call. The germline V gene encodes CDR1 SGHRS and CDR2 YFSETQ. This CDR3 region has 12 residues. V was pared by 2 bases and J by 4 bases, with 7 bases between. CDR3 sequence: CASSFHGYEQYF. Written as DNA, the CDR3 is TGCGCCAGCAGCTTTCACGGTTACGAGCAGTACTTC.

This chain uses TRBV5-1 with TRBJ2-7; TRBD2 is a possible D gene (5 bases). V lost 0 bases, J lost 2 bases, and 9 bases lay in between. In germline, CDR1 is SGHRS, CDR2 YFSETQ. The CDR3 has 14 amino acids. CDR3 region: CASSLASIPYEQYF. The CDR3 nucleotides read TGCGCCAGCAGCTTGGCTAGCATCCCCTACGAGCAGTACTTC.

V and J are TRBV7-3 and TRBJ2-2; no clear D. CDR3 size: 14 residues. Per the germline V gene, CDR1 is SGHTA and CDR2 is FQGTGA. The V end lost 3 bases, the J end lost 6 bases, and 11 bases lay between the germline ends. DNA for the CDR3: TGTGCCAGCAGCTTGTCGGCCCAGGCCGGGGAGCTGTTTTTT. This encodes CASSLSAQAGELFF.

The V call is TRBV7-2, the J call TRBJ1-2, with D hard to call. Deletions cut 5 bases from V and 4 bases from J, with 17 bases between. The CDR3 length is 15 residues. Per the germline V gene, CDR1 is SGHTA and CDR2 is FQGNSA. The CDR3 loop is CASSPSPTPIYGYTF. DNA for the CDR3: TGTGCCAGCAGCCCATCGCCAACTCCCATCTATGGCTACACCTTC.

The chain couples TRBV7-2 to TRBJ1-5; TRBD1 is a possible D gene (6 bases). V was trimmed by 1 base and J by 11 bases, leaving 27 bases between them. CDR3 length: 18 amino acids. CDR1 and CDR2 from the germline V gene are SGHTA and FQGNSA. CDR3 nucleotide sequence: TGTGCCAGCAGCTTAGTCGGTATAACAGGGTCGGGCCAATCAGCCCAGCATTTT. It translates to CASSLVGITGSGQSAQHF.

The chain couples TRBV29-1 to TRBJ2-5; 9 bases line up with TRBD2. Trimming took 1 base from V and 4 from J; bases not matched to a gene: 16. Germline loops: CDR1 SQVTM, CDR2 ANQGSEA. This CDR3 contains 18 residues. The CDR3 DNA reads as TGCAGCGTTGAAGGAATACGAAGCGGGGGGCCGAGAGTAGAGACCCAGTACTTC. Translated, it gives CSVEGIRSGGPRVETQYF.

To note about this clone: Here the CDR3 omits its conserved ending phenylalanine or tryptophan, so a read error is the likely source. The chain carries TRBV2 and TRBJ1-1; D may be TRBD1 (6 bases). The V and J ends lost 6 bases and 5 bases respectively, with 10 bases between them. Germline V gives CDR1 SNHLY, CDR2 FYNNEI. The length of the CDR3 is 12 residues. CDR3 loop: CASRTGFTEAFV. The DNA of the CDR3 is TGTGCCAGCAGAACAGGGTTTACTGAAGCTTTCGTT.

The J gene is TRBJ2-7, the V gene TRBV5-1; D perhaps matches TRBD2 (5 bases). CDR3 length: 14 residues. Germline CDR1 SGHRS, CDR2 YFSETQ. Trimming pared 0 bases from V and 2 bases from J, leaving 9 bases between. CDR3 bases: TGCGCCAGCAGCTTGGTCGACGGGACCTACGAGCAGTACTTC. Its translation: CASSLVDGTYEQYF.

This clone occurred a few times. V gene TRBV10-3 combines with J gene TRBJ2-3; 13 positions agree with TRBD2. The CDR3 consists of 17 residues. Trimming removed 10 bases from V and 2 bases from J; junction bases left unmatched: 12. Germline V gene sequence: CDR1 ENHRY, CDR2 SYGVKD. The CDR3 sequence is CATSKTGTSGDTDTQYF. CDR3 nucleotide sequence: TGTGCCACCTCAAAAACCGGGACTAGCGGGGACACAGATACGCAGTATTTT.